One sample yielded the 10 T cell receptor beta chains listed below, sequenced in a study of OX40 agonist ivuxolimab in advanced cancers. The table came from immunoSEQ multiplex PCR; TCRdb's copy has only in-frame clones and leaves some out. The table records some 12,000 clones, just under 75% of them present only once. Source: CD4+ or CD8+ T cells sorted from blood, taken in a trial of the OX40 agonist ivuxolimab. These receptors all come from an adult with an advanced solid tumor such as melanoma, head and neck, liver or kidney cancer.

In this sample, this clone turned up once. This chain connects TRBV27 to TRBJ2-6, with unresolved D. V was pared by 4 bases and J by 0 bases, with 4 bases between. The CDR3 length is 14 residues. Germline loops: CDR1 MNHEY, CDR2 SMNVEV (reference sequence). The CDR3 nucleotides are TGTGCCAGCAGTTACGACTCTGGGGCCAACGTCCTGACTTTC. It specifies CASSYDSGANVLTF.

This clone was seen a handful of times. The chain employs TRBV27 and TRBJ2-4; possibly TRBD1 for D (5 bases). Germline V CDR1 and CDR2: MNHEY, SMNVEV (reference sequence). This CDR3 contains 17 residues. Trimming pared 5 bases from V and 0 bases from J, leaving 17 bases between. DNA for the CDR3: TGTGCCAGCAGTCCCCAGACAGTTCTAATAGCCAAAAACATTCAGTACTTC. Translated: CASSPQTVLIAKNIQYF.

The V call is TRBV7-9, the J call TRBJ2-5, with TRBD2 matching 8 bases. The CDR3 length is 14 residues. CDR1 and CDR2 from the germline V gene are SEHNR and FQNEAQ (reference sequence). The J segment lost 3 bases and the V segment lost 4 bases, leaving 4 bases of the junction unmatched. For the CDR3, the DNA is TGTGCCAGCAGCTCTAGCGGGTATAAAGAGACCCAGTACTTC. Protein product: CASSSSGYKETQYF.

The CDR3: CASTHPEGAGNTIYF. The CDR3 DNA reads as TGTGCCAGCACACATCCTGAGGGGGCTGGAAACACCATATATTTT. The chain has TRBV6-5 and TRBJ1-3; perhaps TRBD1 as D (6 bases). CDR3 length equals 15 residues. Germline V gives CDR1 MNHEY, CDR2 SVGAGI. Trimming removed 7 bases from V and 2 bases from J, with 15 bases in between.

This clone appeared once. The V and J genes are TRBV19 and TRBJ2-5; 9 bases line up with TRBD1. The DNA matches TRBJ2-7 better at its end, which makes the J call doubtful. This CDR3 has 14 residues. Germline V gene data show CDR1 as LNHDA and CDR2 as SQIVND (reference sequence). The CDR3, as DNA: TGTGCCAGTAGTGCCGGGACAGGGTCCTACGAGCAGTACTTC. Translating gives CASSAGTGSYEQYF.

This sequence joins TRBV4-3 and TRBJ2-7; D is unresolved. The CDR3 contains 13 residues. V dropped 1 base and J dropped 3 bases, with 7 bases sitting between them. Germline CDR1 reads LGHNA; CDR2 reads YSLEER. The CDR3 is CASSQGISYEQYF. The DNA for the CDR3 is TGCGCCAGCAGCCAAGGTATCAGCTACGAGCAGTACTTC.

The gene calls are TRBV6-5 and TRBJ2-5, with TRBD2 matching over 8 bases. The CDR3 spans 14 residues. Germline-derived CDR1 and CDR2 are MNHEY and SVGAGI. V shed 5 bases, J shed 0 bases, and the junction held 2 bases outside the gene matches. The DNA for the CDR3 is TGTGCCAGCAGTGCGGGGGGCTACCAAGAGACCCAGTACTTC. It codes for CASSAGGYQETQYF.

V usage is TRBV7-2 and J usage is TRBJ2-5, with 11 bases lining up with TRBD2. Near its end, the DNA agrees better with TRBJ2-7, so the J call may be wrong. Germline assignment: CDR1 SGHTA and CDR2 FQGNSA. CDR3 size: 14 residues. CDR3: CASSLTSGSDEQYF. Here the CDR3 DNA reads TGTGCCAGCAGCTTAACTAGCGGGAGTGACGAGCAGTACTTC.

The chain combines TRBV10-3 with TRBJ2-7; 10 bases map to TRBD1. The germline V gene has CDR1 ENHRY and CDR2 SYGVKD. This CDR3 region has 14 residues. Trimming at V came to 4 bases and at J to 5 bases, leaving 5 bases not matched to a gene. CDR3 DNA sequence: TGTGCCATCAGTGGGACAGGGGGGAACCACGAGCAGTACTTC. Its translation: CAISGTGGNHEQYF.

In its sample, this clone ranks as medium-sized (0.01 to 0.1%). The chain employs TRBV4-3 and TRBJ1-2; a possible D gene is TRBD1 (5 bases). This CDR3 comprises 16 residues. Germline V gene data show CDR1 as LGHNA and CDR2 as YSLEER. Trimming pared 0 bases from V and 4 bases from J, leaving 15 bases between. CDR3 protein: CASSQDRQSSSYGYTF. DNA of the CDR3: TGCGCCAGCAGCCAAGATCGACAGAGCAGCTCCTATGGCTACACCTTC.